A single sample is the source of the 22 T cell receptor beta chains below, sequenced in a study of T cells in Graves' hyperthyroidism and ophthalmopathy. Template material for amplifying TCR beta CDR3 regions consisted of RNA transcripts. Carried out on the TCR CDR3, a first-round RT-PCR used the HTBI primer set. TCRdb processed the multiplex PCR reads anew with MiXCR; each CDR3 protein has one entry. The data hold roughly 500,000 distinct CDR3 sequences, with around 22% observed a single time. Material: blood. The origin of the receptors is a woman aged 25 to 45 with Graves' ophthalmopathy.

The chain recombines TRBV19 with TRBJ2-7; perhaps TRBD1 as D (5 bases). Germline loops: CDR1 LNHDA, CDR2 SQIVND (reference sequence). The CDR3 is 14 amino acids. Trimming stripped 6 bases from V and 2 bases from J, with 14 bases between. CDR3 sequence reads: CASSSQGSTYEQYF. CDR3 coding DNA: TGTGCCAGTAGCAGTCAGGGTTCCACCTACGAGCAGTACTTC.

On this clonotype itself: This clone may be a read error of a much larger clone one base away. V is TRBV28 and J is TRBJ1-6; 7 nucleotides align to TRBD1. In germline, CDR1 is MDHEN, CDR2 SYDVKM. The CDR3 covers 14 residues. Trimming took 6 bases from V and 5 from J; bases not matched to a gene: 4. CDR3 region: CASSVGQDNSPLHF. The CDR3 DNA sequence: TGTGCCAGCAGCGTAGGACAGGATAATTCACCCCTCCACTTT.

Many counts were recorded for this clonotype. The chain has TRBV28 and TRBJ1-1; D not resolved. The germline V gene encodes CDR1 MDHEN and CDR2 SYDVKM. Between the trimmed V and J ends, which lost 7 bases and 0 bases, there was a span of 18 bases. CDR3 length equals 16 residues. CDR3 coding DNA: TGTGCCAGCACTCCGGGCGGCAGATCCGTGAACACTGAAGCTTTCTTT. Amino acid sequence: CASTPGGRSVNTEAFF.

The chain couples TRBV12-3 or TRBV12-4 to TRBJ1-2, with D possibly being TRBD1 (5 bases). The CDR3 contains 15 residues. The V gene lost 4 bases and the J gene lost 4 bases, with 16 bases spanning the gap. This chain's CDR3 is CASSWGRIQGYGYTF. As DNA, the CDR3 is TGTGCCAGCAGTTGGGGCAGGATCCAAGGCTATGGCTACACCTTC.

At least ten counts were recorded for this clonotype. The chain couples TRBV7-9 to TRBJ1-2; a weak D match, TRBD1 (5 bases). Germline V gives CDR1 SEHNR, CDR2 FQNEAQ (reference sequence). The CDR3 is 15 residues long. V dropped 4 bases and J dropped 5 bases, with 17 bases sitting between them. CDR3 protein: CASSSVGTAVYGYTF. The CDR3 bases are TGTGCCAGCAGCTCCGTCGGGACGGCGGTTTATGGCTACACCTTC.

The rearrangement uses TRBV19 and TRBJ1-2; no firm D call. CDR1 is LNHDA and CDR2 is SQIVND in the germline V gene (reference sequence). The V and J ends lost 6 bases and 3 bases respectively, with 14 bases between them. The CDR3 totals 14 residues. This chain's CDR3 is CASRLPGVHYGYTF. The CDR3 DNA reads as TGTGCCAGTAGGCTCCCCGGGGTGCACTATGGCTACACCTTC. The complete variable domain, with remaining parts taken from reference TRBV19 and TRBJ1-2, reads DGGITQSPKYLFRKEGQNVTLSCEQNLNHDAMYWYRQDPGQGLRLIYYSQIVNDFQKGDIAEGYSVSREKKESFPLTVTSAQKNPTAFYLCASRLPGVHYGYTFGSGTRLTVV.

This clonotype was found a few times. This may arise from a read error, as a much more abundant clone is one base away. This rearrangement joins TRBV20-1 to TRBJ1-1, with 7 positions matching TRBD1. In germline, CDR1 is DFQATT, CDR2 SNEGSKA (reference sequence). The J segment lost 5 bases and the V segment lost 8 bases, leaving 5 bases of the junction unmatched. The CDR3 loop spans 11 amino acids. The CDR3 sequence: CSTTRGTEAFF. The CDR3 region has the DNA TGCAGTACTACCAGGGGGACTGAAGCTTTCTTT.

This chain connects TRBV20-1 to TRBJ1-2; 8 positions agree with TRBD1. This CDR3 spans 13 amino acids. V shed 2 bases, J shed 8 bases, and the junction held 7 bases outside the gene matches. The germline gives CDR1 DFQATT, CDR2 SNEGSKA (reference sequence). CDR3: CSARPQGAGGYTF. Written as DNA, the CDR3 is TGCAGTGCTAGACCTCAGGGGGCAGGGGGCTACACCTTC.

CDR3 in DNA: TGTGCCAGCAGTTGGGACAGGGGAAGGGACGGGGAGCTGTTTTTT. Translated: CASSWDRGRDGELFF. The rearrangement joins TRBV6-5 to TRBJ2-2, with 10 bases that match TRBD1. The CDR3 runs 15 residues. Trimming took 4 bases from V and 7 from J; bases not matched to a gene: 6. In germline, CDR1 is MNHEY, CDR2 SVGAGI.

This clonotype was found a few times. The chain is built from TRBV6-1 and TRBJ1-1; 10 positions agree with TRBD1. This CDR3 comprises 14 residues. The J segment lost 7 bases and the V segment lost 6 bases, leaving 8 bases of the junction unmatched. From germline, CDR1 is MNHNS and CDR2 SASEGT. CDR3: CASRRGQGFFEAFF. For the CDR3, the DNA is TGTGCCAGCAGACGGGGACAGGGGTTCTTTGAAGCTTTCTTT.

This clonotype was observed many times. CDR3: CASSPYGTSSTDTQYF. The DNA of the CDR3 is TGTGCCAGCAGTCCCTACGGGACTAGTTCAACGGATACGCAGTATTTT. The chain couples TRBV6-2 or TRBV6-3 to TRBJ2-3, with TRBD2 matching over 8 bases. J lost 6 bases, V lost 5 bases, and 13 bases had no gene match. There are 16 residues in the CDR3. Per the germline V gene, CDR1 is MNHEY and CDR2 is SVGEGT.

The chain employs TRBV6-1 and TRBJ2-6; 10 bases map to TRBD1. V was clipped by 6 bases and J by 0 bases; unmatched bases: 11. CDR1 and CDR2 (germline): MNHNS, SASEGT. The CDR3 has 19 residues. CDR3 DNA: TGTGCCAGCAGCGAACCAGATGGACAGGGGGGCTCTGGGGCCAACGTCCTGACTTTC. Its translation is CASSEPDGQGGSGANVLTF.

This chain connects TRBV5-6 to TRBJ1-5; D is uncertain. V shed 3 bases and J shed 4 bases, with 5 bases lying between them. There are 12 residues in the CDR3. Per germline, CDR1 SGHDT and CDR2 YYEEEE. CDR3 nucleotides: TGTGCCAGCAGCTCGTATAATCAGCCCCAGCATTTT. Its translation: CASSSYNQPQHF.

This clonotype was seen a handful of times. The chain links TRBV28 to TRBJ2-5; 11 bases agree with TRBD2. The CDR3 totals 16 residues. Germline trimming cut 7 bases from V and 2 bases from J; bases unmatched to any gene: 9. Per the germline V gene, CDR1 is MDHEN and CDR2 is SYDVKM. The CDR3 bases are TGTGCCAGCACTAGTCTAGCGGGGGGTCATCAAGAGACCCAGTACTTC. Translating gives CASTSLAGGHQETQYF. Using reference TRBV28 and TRBJ2-5 for the parts outside the CDR3, the full variable domain is DVKVTQSSRYLVKRTGEKVFLECVQDMDHENMFWYRQDPGLGLRLIYFSYDVKMKEKGDIPEGYSVSREKKERFSLILESASTNQTSMYLCASTSLAGGHQETQYFGPGTRLLVL.

This clonotype was seen a handful of times. J is TRBJ1-1 and V is TRBV12-3 or TRBV12-4; 8 nucleotides align to TRBD1. The CDR3 is 12 residues long. Germline trimming cut 11 bases from V and 4 bases from J; bases unmatched to any gene: 6. The CDR3: CAGQGAGTEAFF. CDR3 in DNA: TGTGCCGGGCAGGGGGCAGGCACTGAAGCTTTCTTT.

The chain links TRBV28 to TRBJ2-7, with no clear D. The CDR3 sequence is 12 residues long. V dropped 6 bases and J dropped 4 bases, with 10 bases sitting between them. Germline V CDR1 and CDR2: MDHEN, SYDVKM. The CDR3 bases are TGTGCCAGCAGACAGCTAAATTACGAGCAGTACTTC. Protein: CASRQLNYEQYF.

This clonotype was picked up many times. This CDR3 is CASSTLQAGDSYEQYF. The CDR3 DNA reads as TGTGCCAGTAGTACCCTACAAGCGGGTGACTCCTACGAGCAGTACTTC. V gene TRBV19 combines with J gene TRBJ2-7, with D tentatively TRBD2 (6 bases). The CDR3 spans 16 residues. CDR1 LNHDA and CDR2 SQIVND come from the germline V gene (reference sequence). V lost 4 bases and J lost 0, with 16 bases in between.

The chain recombines TRBV12-3 or TRBV12-4 with TRBJ1-5; D is possibly TRBD1 (5 bases). This CDR3 comprises 13 residues. V was pared by 4 bases and J by 4 bases, with 8 bases between. The CDR3 loop reads CASSWGPNQPQHF. The CDR3 DNA sequence: TGTGCCAGCAGTTGGGGACCGAATCAGCCCCAGCATTTT.

This rearrangement joins TRBV5-1 to TRBJ2-7; D possibly corresponds to TRBD2 (7 bases). Germline CDR1 and CDR2: SGHRS and YFSETQ. This CDR3 spans 14 amino acids. With 6 bases removed from V and 2 bases from J, the gap between germline ends came to 15 bases. The CDR3 bases are TGCGCCAGCAACACGGGGGGCGCAACCTACGAGCAGTACTTC. Translating it yields CASNTGGATYEQYF.

This clonotype was found a few times. The chain combines TRBV10-3 with TRBJ2-2; tentatively, D is TRBD1 or TRBD2 (6 bases each). This CDR3 has 16 residues. Germline V CDR1 and CDR2: ENHRY, SYGVKD. With 3 bases removed from V and 7 bases from J, the gap between germline ends came to 18 bases. This chain's CDR3 is CAISEVPQGGGGELFF. In DNA, the CDR3 is TGTGCCATCAGTGAAGTCCCACAGGGAGGTGGCGGGGAGCTGTTTTTT.

The chain recombines TRBV29-1 with TRBJ2-7; D is unclear. This CDR3 has 13 residues. In germline, CDR1 is SQVTM, CDR2 ANQGSEA. The germline V and J ends were trimmed by 0 bases and 3 bases, with 9 bases remaining between them. CDR3 in amino acids: CSVEDGEVYEQYF. The DNA of the CDR3 is TGCAGCGTTGAAGATGGAGAAGTCTACGAGCAGTACTTC.

This clonotype has at least ten counts. The rearrangement joins TRBV12-3 or TRBV12-4 to TRBJ2-7; D is perhaps TRBD1 (6 bases). The length of the CDR3 is 14 residues. V lost 5 bases and J lost 7, with 18 bases in between. The CDR3 bases are TGTGCCAGCAGTCCCCGGGACACTCTCCGAGAGCAGTACTTC. This gives the protein CASSPRDTLREQYF.